This T cell receptor beta chain was retrieved from a study of CD8+ T cells in alopecia areata. V dropped 6 bases and J dropped 6 bases, with 13 bases sitting between them. CDR3 size: 13 residues. The germline gives CDR1 SNHLY, CDR2 FYNNEI. Sorting of PBMCs yielded the CD4+ and CD8+ T cells. Concerning this clone itself: Antigen: not known.

Whole-study findings and limits: Scalp sequencing also captures normal skin's resident alphabeta T cells. Normal scalp showed lower clonality than lesional scalp, especially alopecia totalis/universalis.

Extraction and reverse transcription of RNA yielded cDNA as the sequencing template. The method was immunoSEQ multiplex PCR; TCRdb's version includes in-frame clones alone and lacks a portion of them. The table has 140,000 or so clones, approximately 56% seen once. The sample taken for sequencing was CD8+ T cells sorted from blood. The chain couples TRBV2 to TRBJ2-3; D perhaps matches TRBD2 (5 bases). This clonotype was obtained from a human donor in good health. Written as DNA, the CDR3 is TGTGCCAGCAGCTTGGACTCTAGGGATACGCAGTATTTT. Translation: CASSLDSRDTQYF.